Reported below is one TCR beta chain. Clones were sequenced by immunoSEQ multiplex PCR, and TCRdb holds only the in-frame ones, with some missing. The repertoire holds fewer than 65,000 clones, roughly 87% seen once, with about 1.4% in the top ten. This sample was included in a study of control samples from healthy donors and cancer patients. Germline V gene sequence: CDR1 SGHVS, CDR2 FNYEAQ. Trimming took off 4 bases at V and 3 bases at J, with 12 bases between the two ends. The CDR3 covers 15 residues. The chain employs TRBV7-6 and TRBJ1-4, with D uncertain. The TCR comes from a middle-aged man with colorectal cancer. The sequencing input was PBMCs. This chain's CDR3 is CASSSGWRSNEKLFF. CDR3 DNA: TGTGCCAGCAGCTCGGGCTGGAGGTCTAATGAAAAACTGTTTTTT.